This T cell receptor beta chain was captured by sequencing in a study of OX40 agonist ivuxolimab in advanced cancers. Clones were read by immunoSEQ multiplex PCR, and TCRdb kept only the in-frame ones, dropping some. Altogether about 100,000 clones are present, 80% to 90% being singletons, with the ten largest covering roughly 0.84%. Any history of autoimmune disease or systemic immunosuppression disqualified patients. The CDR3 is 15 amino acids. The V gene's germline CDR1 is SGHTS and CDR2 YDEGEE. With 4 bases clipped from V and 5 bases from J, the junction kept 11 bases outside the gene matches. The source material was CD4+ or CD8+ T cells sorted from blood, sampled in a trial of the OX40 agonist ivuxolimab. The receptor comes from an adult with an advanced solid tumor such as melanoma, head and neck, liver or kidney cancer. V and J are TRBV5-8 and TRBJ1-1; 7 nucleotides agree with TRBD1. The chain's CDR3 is CASSRGYRGGTEAFF. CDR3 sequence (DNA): TGTGCCAGCAGCAGGGGGTACAGGGGTGGAACTGAAGCTTTCTTT.